This TCR beta chain was sequenced for a study of T cell clonotyping in hematopoietic cell transplantation. Study-wide background: Pretransplant recipient samples were taken after cytoreduction. Findings of the study overall: After transplant, recipient diversity fell while pathologically expanded clonotypes grew through day 180. Graft donor and pretransplant recipient Inverse Simpson Index values predicted broader posttransplant TCR diversity. Few recipient clonotypes overlapped donors; over 95% were de novo at given depth.

Sequenced by immunoSEQ multiplex PCR; TCRdb stores in-frame clones only, minus some. Of approximately 11,000 clones in the sample, over 75% were seen once. Comments on this clone: Its cognate antigen is unknown.

Germline values: CDR1 SQVTM, CDR2 ANQGSEA. The CDR3 is 13 residues long. The ends were cut back, 4 bases at V and 4 bases at J, with 11 bases in the middle. The time point: recipient sample about 28 days before transplant, after cytoreduction. The sample was peripheral blood mononuclear cells, taken before stem cell transplant. This sequence originates from a woman in her forties or fifties with chronic myeloid leukemia. Some clones in this sample may be carry-over from other donors' samples. The V gene is TRBV29-1, the J gene TRBJ2-1; no clear D. CDR3 in amino acids: CSVAEDEYNEQFF. DNA of the CDR3: TGCAGCGTTGCAGAGGACGAGTACAATGAGCAGTTCTTC.